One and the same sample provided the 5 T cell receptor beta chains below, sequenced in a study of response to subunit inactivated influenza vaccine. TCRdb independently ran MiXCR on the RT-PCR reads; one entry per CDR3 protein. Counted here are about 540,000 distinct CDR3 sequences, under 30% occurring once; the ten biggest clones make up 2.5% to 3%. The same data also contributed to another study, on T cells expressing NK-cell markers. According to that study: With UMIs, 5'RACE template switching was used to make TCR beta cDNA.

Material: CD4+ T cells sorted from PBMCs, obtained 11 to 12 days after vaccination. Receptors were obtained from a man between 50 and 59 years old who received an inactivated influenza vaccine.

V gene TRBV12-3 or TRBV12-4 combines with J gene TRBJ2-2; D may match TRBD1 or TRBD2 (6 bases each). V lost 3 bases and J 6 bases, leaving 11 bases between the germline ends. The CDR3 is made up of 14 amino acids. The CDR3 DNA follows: TGTGCCAGCAGTTTTTTGGGGGGCCCCGGGGAGCTGTTTTTT. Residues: CASSFLGGPGELFF.

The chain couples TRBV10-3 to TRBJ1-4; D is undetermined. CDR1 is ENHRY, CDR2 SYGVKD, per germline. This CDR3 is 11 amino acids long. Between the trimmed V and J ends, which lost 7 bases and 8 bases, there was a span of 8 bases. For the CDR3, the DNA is TGTGCCATCACGGCGGCGGAAAAACTGTTTTTT. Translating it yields CAITAAEKLFF.

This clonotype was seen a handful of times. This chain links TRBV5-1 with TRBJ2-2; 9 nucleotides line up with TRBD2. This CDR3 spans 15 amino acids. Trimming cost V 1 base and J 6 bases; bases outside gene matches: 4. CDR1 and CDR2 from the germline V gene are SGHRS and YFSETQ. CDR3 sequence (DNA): TGCGCCAGCAGCTTGCGGACTAGCGTGTCCGGGGAGCTGTTTTTT. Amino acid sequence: CASSLRTSVSGELFF.

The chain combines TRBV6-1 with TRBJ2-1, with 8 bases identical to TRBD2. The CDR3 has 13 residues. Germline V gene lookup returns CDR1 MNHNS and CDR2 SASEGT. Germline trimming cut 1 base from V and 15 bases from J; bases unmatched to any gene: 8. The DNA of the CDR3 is TGTGCCAGCAGTGAAGAAGTGGGGACTAGGGGGTTCTTC. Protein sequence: CASSEEVGTRGFF.

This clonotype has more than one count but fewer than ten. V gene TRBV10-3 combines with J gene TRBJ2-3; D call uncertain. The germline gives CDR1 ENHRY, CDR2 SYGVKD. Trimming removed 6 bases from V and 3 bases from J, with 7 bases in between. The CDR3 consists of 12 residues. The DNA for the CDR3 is TGTGCCATCAGCTTAGGGACAGATACGCAGTATTTT. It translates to CAISLGTDTQYF.